Listed here is a single T cell receptor (beta chain). This clonotype has just a few counts. This clone's antigen is unknown. Base qualities are not at hand, and no much larger clone is one base apart. This record comes from a study of CD8 T cells in ankylosing spondylitis (dated by TCRdb to about 2017). At the level of the whole study: The study set out to find disease-linked TCR variants by profiling T cell receptor beta repertoires in ankylosing spondylitis patients and healthy donors. The full study cohort was made up of 25 ankylosing spondylitis patients and 108 healthy donors. Peripheral blood was sampled, and synovial fluid was additionally collected from ankylosing spondylitis patients.

Study-level results and caveats: A CD8+ phenotype was shown by the disease-linked clones, which were found at relatively low frequencies in peripheral blood. A TCR beta motif made up of 7 to 9 highly homologous amino acid variants appeared to be characteristic of blood from ankylosing spondylitis patients. The disease-linked clones were reported to be significantly enriched in matched synovial fluid samples from ankylosing spondylitis patients. Some of the motif variants had been reported before in the synovial fluid and blood of reactive arthritis patients, a finding that suggests common disease-initiation mechanisms.

Sequenced on an Illumina HiSeq 2500. TCR beta libraries were prepared by quantitative 5'-RACE with molecular barcodes. In the original analysis: A new computational method based on a probabilistic model of VDJ rearrangement was used to identify disease-linked TCR variants. The raw public reads went through TCRdb reprocessing: fastp at Q25, MiXCR clone calling, in-frame beta chains kept. Rows are unified per CDR3 protein, each entry keeping the most common DNA and genes. The V and J calls here are based on TCRdb, not the publication. This sample holds under 950,000 distinct CDR3 sequences; about 20% were observed only once. The top ten clones comprise approximately 18% of the sample. The CDR3 numbers 15 residues from cysteine through phenylalanine. This entry keeps only the CDR3 DNA: 45 bases, framed from base 1. Unmatched junction bases come to 9, with V trimmed by 6 bases and J by 9 bases.

This TCR came from a male donor with ankylosing spondylitis. What was sequenced was blood, either unsorted or a sorted T cell fraction (not recorded which). The chain links TRBV12-3 or TRBV12-4 with TRBJ1-6, with 9 middle bases fitting TRBD1. The DNA is as follows: TGTGCCAGCAGCCTGAGGGGACAGGGTACTTCACCCCTCCACTTT. It specifies CASSLRGQGTSPLHF.